Below, 4 T cell receptor beta chains from the same sample are listed, as sequenced in a study of blood T cell repertoires in COVID-19 (dated by TCRdb to between 2020 and 2021). Libraries came from the immunoSEQ multiplex PCR assay. Here the immuneACCESS table is served through TCRdb, limited to in-frame sequences with V and J called. Missing clones are a known gap in these copies; in checked studies unresolved V genes cover under half, and the rest lacks a known reason. The table for this sample lists about 69,000 clones; 90% of them were counted only once. 5.3% of the sample is in the top ten clones. Sequenced: peripheral blood. The origin of the receptors is a man between 50 and 59 years old with acute or convalescent COVID-19.

This sequence joins TRBV2 and TRBJ2-1, with D perhaps matching TRBD2 (5 bases). V shed 6 bases and J shed 3 bases, with 15 bases lying between them. Per germline, CDR1 SNHLY and CDR2 FYNNEI. CDR3 length equals 15 residues. The CDR3 DNA follows: TGTGCCAGCAGGTCTAGGGAGTCAGTCTACAATGAGCAGTTCTTC. It is translated as CASRSRESVYNEQFF. Looking up the rest from reference TRBV2 and TRBJ2-1 gives the full variable domain: EPEVTQTPSHQVTQMGQEVILRCVPISNHLYFYWYRQILGQKVEFLVSFYNNEISEKSEIFDDQFSVERPDGSNFTLKIRSTKLEDSAMYFCASRSRESVYNEQFFGPGTRLTVL.

This chain joins TRBV30 and TRBJ2-5, with a tentative D call TRBD1 (5 bases). V was pared by 2 bases and J by 5 bases, with 12 bases between. The CDR3 loop spans 13 amino acids. The V gene's germline CDR1 is GTSNPN and CDR2 SVGIG (reference sequence). The chain's CDR3 is CAWSIGVGETQYF. CDR3 nucleotides: TGTGCCTGGAGTATAGGGGTTGGGGAGACCCAGTACTTC. The full variable domain, its missing parts supplied by reference TRBV30 and TRBJ2-5, is SQTIHQWPATLVQPVGSPLSLECTVEGTSNPNLYWYRQAAGRGLQLLFYSVGIGQISSEVPQNLSASRPQDRQFILSSKKLLLSDSGFYLCAWSIGVGETQYFGPGTRLLVL.

J is TRBJ2-1 and V is TRBV7-9; 7 bases agree with TRBD1. Looked up from germline, CDR1 is SEHNR and CDR2 is FQNEAQ (reference sequence). This CDR3 spans 15 amino acids. V was pared by 1 base and J by 7 bases, with 7 bases of the junction left unmatched. The CDR3 spells CASSLGGTVGNEQFF. CDR3 nucleotides: TGTGCCAGCAGCTTAGGTGGGACAGTGGGGAATGAGCAGTTCTTC.

This clone showed up just once. The CDR3 DNA reads as TGTGCCAGCAGCCGCCGTCCGGGTTCCACAGATACGCAGTATTTT. It is translated as CASSRRPGSTDTQYF. The genes are TRBV7-6 and TRBJ2-3; no reliable D call. The ends were cut back, 5 bases at V and 2 bases at J, with 14 bases in the middle. Germline CDR1 SGHVS, CDR2 FNYEAQ. This CDR3 region has 15 residues.